Below are 27 T cell receptor beta chains sequenced from a single sample in a study of T-cell memory formation after mild COVID-19. TCRdb used MiXCR to reprocess the 5' RACE reads, holding one entry per CDR3 protein. Of under 200,000 distinct CDR3 sequences in the sample, 13% were seen once. The sequencing sample was made of PBMCs or a T cell subset sorted from them (not recorded which). These receptors were taken from a man between 18 and 35 years old who had mild COVID-19 (a few samples of this study predate the infection). Cell type and time point are not known.

This clonotype showed up many times. V is TRBV5-1 and J is TRBJ2-5, with D tentatively TRBD1 (5 bases). V lost 4 bases and J lost 4, with 11 bases in between. The CDR3 length is 13 residues. CDR1 is SGHRS and CDR2 is YFSETQ in the germline V gene. The CDR3 DNA is TGCGCCAGCAGCAATCAGGGTGGAGAGACCCAGTACTTC. The encoded protein is CASSNQGGETQYF.

At least ten counts were recorded for this clonotype. This chain's CDR3 is CASSSQGSYEQYF. DNA of the CDR3: TGCGCCAGCAGCAGCCAGGGTTCTTACGAGCAGTACTTC. V is TRBV5-1 and J is TRBJ2-7, with a weak D call TRBD1 (5 bases). Trimming removed 4 bases at V and 4 bases at J, with 12 bases between. This CDR3 is 13 amino acids long. In germline, CDR1 is SGHRS, CDR2 YFSETQ.

There are many counts of this clonotype. The chain has TRBV5-1 and TRBJ1-6; TRBD1 is a possible D gene (6 bases). Trimming pared 0 bases from V and 8 bases from J, leaving 12 bases between. This CDR3 is built from 15 residues. Germline V gives CDR1 SGHRS, CDR2 YFSETQ. The CDR3 region is CASSLEQGPYSPLHF. CDR3 in DNA: TGCGCCAGCAGCTTGGAGCAGGGGCCCTATTCACCCCTCCACTTT.

The chain employs TRBV7-8 and TRBJ2-4; 12 bases align to TRBD2. J was trimmed by 0 bases and V by 3 bases; bases with no gene match: 6. The CDR3 runs to 18 residues. CDR1 is SGHVS and CDR2 is FQNEAQ in the germline V gene. The CDR3 nucleotides are TGTGCCAGCAGCTTCGGACTAGCGGGGAGACTAGCCAAAAACATTCAGTACTTC. It yields the protein CASSFGLAGRLAKNIQYF. The full variable domain, in which reference TRBV7-8 and TRBJ2-4 provide the parts outside the CDR3, is GAGVSQSPRYKVAKRGQDVALRCDPISGHVSLFWYQQALGQGPEFLTYFQNEAQLDKSGLPSDRFFAERPEGSVSTLKIQRTQQEDSAVYLCASSFGLAGRLAKNIQYFGAGTRLSVL.

The chain's CDR3 is CASQPQGNTEAFF. The CDR3 nucleotides are TGCGCCAGCCAACCGCAGGGAAACACTGAAGCTTTCTTT. The rearrangement joins TRBV5-1 to TRBJ1-1; D is possibly TRBD1 (5 bases). This CDR3 has 13 amino acids. With 7 bases removed from V and 2 bases from J, the gap between germline ends came to 12 bases. Germline V gene lookup returns CDR1 SGHRS and CDR2 YFSETQ. Looking up the rest from reference TRBV5-1 and TRBJ1-1 gives the full variable domain: KAGVTQTPRYLIKTRGQQVTLSCSPISGHRSVSWYQQTPGQGLQFLFEYFSETQRNKGNFPGRFSGRQFSNSRSEMNVSTLELGDSALYLCASQPQGNTEAFFGQGTRLTVV.

The V gene is TRBV6-5, the J gene TRBJ2-5; tentative D call: TRBD1 (6 bases). V lost 6 bases to trimming and J lost 2 bases, with 22 bases between them. CDR1 and CDR2 from the germline V gene are MNHEY and SVGAGI. The CDR3 loop spans 17 amino acids. CDR3 bases: TGTGCCAGCAGCTCTACGTCAAAAGTAGGACAGCAAGAGACCCAGTACTTC. Protein sequence: CASSSTSKVGQQETQYF.

This clonotype was observed a handful of times. The gene calls are TRBV20-1 and TRBJ2-7; no clear D. The CDR3 is 14 residues long. Germline-derived CDR1 and CDR2 are DFQATT and SNEGSKA (reference sequence). Trimming cost V 1 base and J 6 bases, with 16 bases left between them. The CDR3 sequence: CSARVGGPSSEQYV. Written as DNA, the CDR3 is TGCAGTGCTAGAGTAGGCGGCCCCAGCTCCGAGCAGTACGTC.

The chain recombines TRBV5-1 with TRBJ1-1, with 8 bases fitting TRBD1. This CDR3 spans 14 amino acids. V lost 2 bases to trimming and J lost 5 bases; unmatched junction nucleotides: 5. From germline, CDR1 is SGHRS and CDR2 YFSETQ. This CDR3 is CASSFGTGGTEAFF. The DNA for the CDR3 is TGCGCCAGCAGCTTCGGGACAGGCGGGACTGAAGCTTTCTTT.

There are a few counts of this clonotype. V usage is TRBV4-3 and J usage is TRBJ2-7; possible D gene TRBD2, 5 bases. Germline-derived CDR1 and CDR2 are LGHNA and YSLEER. This CDR3 is 15 amino acids long. V gave up 0 bases and J gave up 2 bases, with 11 bases separating them. The CDR3 protein is CASSQDQRPTYEQYF. The CDR3 nucleotides read TGCGCCAGCAGCCAAGACCAGCGGCCCACCTACGAGCAGTACTTC.

This clonotype appeared a few times. The chain links TRBV12-3 or TRBV12-4 to TRBJ2-2, with 11 nucleotides matching TRBD2. This CDR3 spans 14 amino acids. V lost 5 bases, J lost 6 bases, and 2 bases stayed unmatched. Written as DNA, the CDR3 is TGTGCCAGCAGTCCTAGCGGGGGGCCCGGGGAGCTGTTTTTT. This codes for CASSPSGGPGELFF.

The rearrangement uses TRBV4-3 and TRBJ1-6; D might be TRBD1 (6 bases). The CDR3 has 15 amino acids. Per germline, CDR1 LGHNA and CDR2 YSLEER. V lost 4 bases and J 7 bases, leaving 14 bases between the germline ends. This CDR3 reads CASSPRGGLNSPLHF. CDR3 nucleotides: TGCGCCAGCAGCCCACGGGGGGGCCTAAATTCACCCCTCCACTTT.

V gene TRBV20-1 combines with J gene TRBJ2-7; 9 nucleotides agree with TRBD1. The trim removed 1 base at V and 4 bases at J, leaving 2 bases unmatched. Germline lookup yields CDR1 DFQATT and CDR2 SNEGSKA (reference sequence). The CDR3 has 13 amino acids. As DNA, the CDR3 is TGCAGTGCTAGAGGGACAGGGGAATACGAGCAGTACTTC. This sequence encodes CSARGTGEYEQYF.

The chain has TRBV7-9 and TRBJ1-3; no firm D call. The CDR3 length is 17 residues. Trimming pared 5 bases from V and 0 bases from J, leaving 17 bases between. CDR1 and CDR2 (germline): SEHNR, FQNEAQ (reference sequence). CDR3 sequence reads: CASSRINGLFSGNTIYF. The DNA for the CDR3 is TGTGCCAGCAGCCGGATAAATGGCCTCTTCTCTGGAAACACCATATATTTT.

This clonotype was observed a handful of times. This rearrangement joins TRBV4-1 to TRBJ2-3, with D perhaps being TRBD1 or TRBD2 (5 bases each). Germline-derived CDR1 and CDR2 are MGHRA and YSYEKL. Trimming left V 4 bases short and J 6 bases short, with 17 bases between. This CDR3 comprises 15 residues. For the CDR3, the DNA is TGCGCCAGCAGCCCCCGATTCGGGGCCGAGGATACGCAGTATTTT. This translates into CASSPRFGAEDTQYF.

This clonotype has at least ten counts. The rearrangement links TRBV7-2 to TRBJ2-7, with a possible D match to TRBD2 (6 bases). V dropped 0 bases and J dropped 0 bases, with 9 bases sitting between them. Germline V gene lookup returns CDR1 SGHTA and CDR2 FQGNSA. There are 15 residues in the CDR3. CDR3 sequence: CASSLAPGASYEQYV. The CDR3 DNA sequence: TGTGCCAGCAGCTTAGCTCCGGGAGCCTCCTACGAGCAGTACGTC.

This clonotype has just a few counts. V is TRBV7-2 and J is TRBJ1-2, with D possibly TRBD1 on 5 matching bases. The germline V gene encodes CDR1 SGHTA and CDR2 FQGNSA. This CDR3 has 15 amino acids. Trimming stripped 1 base from V and 8 bases from J, with 17 bases between. The CDR3 spells CASSLDAGWERGYTF. In nucleotides, the CDR3 is TGTGCCAGCAGCTTAGATGCAGGGTGGGAGCGAGGCTACACCTTC.

The chain joins TRBV11-2 to TRBJ2-5; no reliable D call. The CDR3 contains 15 residues. V was cut by 1 base and J by 2 bases, with 11 bases left in between. From germline, CDR1 is SGHAT and CDR2 FQNNGV. The CDR3 is CASSLVGSRQETQYF. The CDR3 DNA sequence: TGTGCCAGCAGCTTAGTCGGCAGTCGACAAGAGACCCAGTACTTC.

This clonotype was detected a few times. The CDR3 bases are TGTGCCTGGAGTGACGGCTATGGCTACACCTTC. Translation: CAWSDGYGYTF. The V and J genes are TRBV30 and TRBJ1-2; D not resolved. Germline V gene data show CDR1 as GTSNPN and CDR2 as SVGIG (reference sequence). The CDR3 contains 11 residues. V lost 1 base, J lost 4 bases, and 4 bases lay in between.

There are many counts of this clonotype. J is TRBJ1-1 and V is TRBV7-9, with unresolved D. There are 13 residues in the CDR3. V lost 3 bases and J 1 base, leaving 6 bases between the germline ends. CDR1 and CDR2 from the germline V gene are SEHNR and FQNEAQ (reference sequence). The DNA for the CDR3 is TGTGCCAGCAGCTTCGATCCGAACACTGAAGCTTTCTTT. Translating it yields CASSFDPNTEAFF.

Only a few counts were recorded for this clonotype. The chain joins TRBV5-1 to TRBJ2-1, with 7 positions matching TRBD1. The CDR3 contains 15 residues. Germline V gene lookup returns CDR1 SGHRS and CDR2 YFSETQ. With 4 bases clipped from V and 0 bases from J, the junction kept 4 bases outside the gene matches. In nucleotides, the CDR3 is TGCGCCAGCAGCGTGAACAGGGGCTCCTACAATGAGCAGTTCTTC. Protein product: CASSVNRGSYNEQFF.

This clonotype was counted a few times. CDR3 region: CASSPQKPPSNQPQHF. The CDR3 coding sequence is TGTGCCAGCTCACCACAAAAACCCCCTAGCAATCAGCCCCAGCATTTT. The V and J genes are TRBV18 and TRBJ1-5, with D uncertain. Trimming took 1 base from V and 0 from J, leaving 10 bases between them. CDR1 is KGHSH, CDR2 LQKENI, per germline. This CDR3 is 16 amino acids long.

This clonotype has only a few counts. The chain recombines TRBV7-3 with TRBJ2-2; 8 bases fit TRBD2. The CDR3 extends over 14 amino acids. Germline V gene lookup returns CDR1 SGHTA and CDR2 FQGTGA. J lost 6 bases, V lost 5 bases, and 5 bases had no gene match. CDR3 sequence: CASSPGLGAGELFF. DNA of the CDR3: TGTGCCAGCAGCCCGGGACTAGGGGCCGGGGAGCTGTTTTTT.

The chain employs TRBV5-4 and TRBJ2-3; the match to TRBD2 covers 7 bases. Germline V gene lookup returns CDR1 SGHNT and CDR2 YYREEE (reference sequence). V was clipped by 3 bases and J by 3 bases; unmatched bases: 7. This CDR3 contains 15 residues. CDR3 nucleotides: TGTGCCAGCAGCTCGTCGGGAGGAAGGACAGATACGCAGTATTTT. Translation gives CASSSSGGRTDTQYF.

This clonotype was seen only a few times. The chain uses TRBV20-1 and TRBJ1-4, with 9 bases fitting TRBD1. This CDR3 region has 15 residues. Per germline, CDR1 DFQATT and CDR2 SNEGSKA (reference sequence). Losses at the gene ends were 0 bases for V and 5 bases for J; bases not matched to a gene: 4. The CDR3 coding sequence is TGCAGTGCTAGAGATGAAGGACAGGGGAATGAAAAACTGTTTTTT. Protein product: CSARDEGQGNEKLFF.

This clonotype was counted many times. The rearrangement links TRBV4-1 to TRBJ1-2, with D tentatively TRBD1 (5 bases). The CDR3 is 16 amino acids. Germline-derived CDR1 and CDR2 are MGHRA and YSYEKL. V was cut by 4 bases and J by 4 bases, with 19 bases left in between. CDR3 residues: CASSLTGTEAFYGYTF. In DNA form, the CDR3 reads TGCGCCAGCAGCCTCACCGGGACGGAAGCTTTCTATGGCTACACCTTC.

This sequence joins TRBV7-2 and TRBJ2-3; TRBD2 agrees at 10 bases. Trimming took 0 bases from V and 3 from J; bases not matched to a gene: 9. Germline CDR1 is SGHTA and CDR2 is FQGNSA. CDR3 length equals 18 residues. The CDR3 protein is CASSLALILAGWTDTQYF. For the CDR3, the DNA is TGTGCCAGCAGCTTAGCGCTAATACTAGCGGGGTGGACAGATACGCAGTATTTT.

This clonotype came up a few times. This chain joins TRBV4-1 and TRBJ2-4; 8 nucleotides line up with TRBD1. This CDR3 is 16 amino acids long. After removal of 4 bases from V and 0 bases from J, the junction contained 5 bases not matched to a gene. CDR1 MGHRA and CDR2 YSYEKL come from the germline V gene. The CDR3 DNA is TGCGCCAGCAGCCTCCCGGGACAGGAAGCCAAAAACATTCAGTACTTC. Its protein is CASSLPGQEAKNIQYF.